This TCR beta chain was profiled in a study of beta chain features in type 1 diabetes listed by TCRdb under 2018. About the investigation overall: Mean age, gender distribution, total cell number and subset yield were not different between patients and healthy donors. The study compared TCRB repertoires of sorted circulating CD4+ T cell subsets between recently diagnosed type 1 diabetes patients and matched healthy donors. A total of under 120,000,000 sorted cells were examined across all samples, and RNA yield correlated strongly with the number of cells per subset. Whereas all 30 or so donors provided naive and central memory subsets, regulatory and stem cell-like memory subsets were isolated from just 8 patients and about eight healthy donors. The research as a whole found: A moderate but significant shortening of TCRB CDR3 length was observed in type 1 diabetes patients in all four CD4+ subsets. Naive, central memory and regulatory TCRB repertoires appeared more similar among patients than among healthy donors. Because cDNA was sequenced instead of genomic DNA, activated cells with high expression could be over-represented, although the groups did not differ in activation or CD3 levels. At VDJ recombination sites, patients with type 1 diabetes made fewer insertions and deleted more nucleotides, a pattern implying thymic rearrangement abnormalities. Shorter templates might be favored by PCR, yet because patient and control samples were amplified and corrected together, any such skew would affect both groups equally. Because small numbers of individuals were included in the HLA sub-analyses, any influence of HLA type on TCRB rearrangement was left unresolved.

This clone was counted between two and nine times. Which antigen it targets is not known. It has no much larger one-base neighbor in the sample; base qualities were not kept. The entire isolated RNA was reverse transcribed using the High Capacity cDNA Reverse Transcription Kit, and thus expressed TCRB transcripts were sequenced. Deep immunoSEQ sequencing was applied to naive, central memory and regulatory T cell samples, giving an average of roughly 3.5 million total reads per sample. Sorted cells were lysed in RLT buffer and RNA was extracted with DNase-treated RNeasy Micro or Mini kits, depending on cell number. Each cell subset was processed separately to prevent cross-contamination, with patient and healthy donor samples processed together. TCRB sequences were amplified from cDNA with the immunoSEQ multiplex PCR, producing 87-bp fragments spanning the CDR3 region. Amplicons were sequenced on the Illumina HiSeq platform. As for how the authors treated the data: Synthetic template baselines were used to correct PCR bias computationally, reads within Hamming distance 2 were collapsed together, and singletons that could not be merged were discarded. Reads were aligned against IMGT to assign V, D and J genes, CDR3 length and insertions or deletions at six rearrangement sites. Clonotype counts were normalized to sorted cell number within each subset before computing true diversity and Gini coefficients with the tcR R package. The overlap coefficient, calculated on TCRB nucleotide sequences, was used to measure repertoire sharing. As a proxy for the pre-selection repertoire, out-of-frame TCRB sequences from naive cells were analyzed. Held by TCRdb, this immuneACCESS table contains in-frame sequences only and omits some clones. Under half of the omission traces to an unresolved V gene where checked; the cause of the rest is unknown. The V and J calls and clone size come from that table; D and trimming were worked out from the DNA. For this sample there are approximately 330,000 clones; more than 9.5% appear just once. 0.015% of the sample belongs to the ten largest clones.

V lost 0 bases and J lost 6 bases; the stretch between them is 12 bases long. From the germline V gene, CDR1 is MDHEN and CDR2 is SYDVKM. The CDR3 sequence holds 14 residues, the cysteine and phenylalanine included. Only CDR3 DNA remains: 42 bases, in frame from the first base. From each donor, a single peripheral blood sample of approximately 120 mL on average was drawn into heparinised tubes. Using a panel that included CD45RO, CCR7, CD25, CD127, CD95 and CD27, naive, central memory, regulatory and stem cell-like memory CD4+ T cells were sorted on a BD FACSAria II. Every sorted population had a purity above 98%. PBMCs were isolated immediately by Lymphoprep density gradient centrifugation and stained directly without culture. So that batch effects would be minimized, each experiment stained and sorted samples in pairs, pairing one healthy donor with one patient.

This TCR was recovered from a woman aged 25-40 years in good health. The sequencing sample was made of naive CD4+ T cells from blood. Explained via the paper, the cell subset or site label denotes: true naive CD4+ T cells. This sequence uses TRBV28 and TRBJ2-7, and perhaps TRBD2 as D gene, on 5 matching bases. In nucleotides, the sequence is TGTGCCAGCAGTTTATGGGGAGACCTACTCGAGCAGTACTTC. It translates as CASSLWGDLLEQYF. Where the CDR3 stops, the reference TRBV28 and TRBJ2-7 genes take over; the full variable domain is DVKVTQSSRYLVKRTGEKVFLECVQDMDHENMFWYRQDPGLGLRLIYFSYDVKMKEKGDIPEGYSVSREKKERFSLILESASTNQTSMYLCASSLWGDLLEQYFGPGTRLTVT.